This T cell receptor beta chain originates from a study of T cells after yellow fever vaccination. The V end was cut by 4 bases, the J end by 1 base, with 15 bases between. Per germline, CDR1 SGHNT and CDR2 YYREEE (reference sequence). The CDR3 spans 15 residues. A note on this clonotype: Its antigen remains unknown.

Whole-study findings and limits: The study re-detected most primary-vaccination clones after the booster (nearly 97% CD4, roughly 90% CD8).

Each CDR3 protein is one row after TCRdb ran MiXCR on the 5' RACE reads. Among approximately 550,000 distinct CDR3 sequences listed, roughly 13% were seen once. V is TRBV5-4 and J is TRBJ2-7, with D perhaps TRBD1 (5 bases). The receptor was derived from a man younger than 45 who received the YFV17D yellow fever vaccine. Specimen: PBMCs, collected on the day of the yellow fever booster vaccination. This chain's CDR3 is CASSPAQGGSYEQYF. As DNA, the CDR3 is TGTGCCAGCAGCCCCGCCCAGGGTGGGTCCTACGAGCAGTACTTC.